Reported below is one TCR beta chain. This clonotype has ten or more counts. Which antigen it targets is not known. No quality values exist for individual bases; no much larger clone is one base distant. The study was a case-control design nested within a healthcare worker cohort in London, UK, with weekly nasopharyngeal swab PCR tests and blood sampling. Healthcare workers were recruited between 23 and 31 March 2020, during the week of the UK lockdown, and were followed weekly for up to 16 weeks. This sample stems from a study of early T cells in non-severe SARS-CoV-2 infection (dated by TCRdb to the early 2020s). Concerning the study at large: Bulk RNA from unsorted whole blood was used for TCR sequencing, so alpha and beta chains could not be paired. Beyond this particular receptor, the publication reports: VDJdb matching was skewed toward anti-spike CD8 responses and likely underestimated virus-specific expansions, missing private and CD4 specificities.

The receptor library was made with 5' RACE. TCRdb shows the sequencer as NextSeq 500. To correct for sequencing error and PCR bias, the TCR library protocol tagged individual cDNA molecules with unique molecular identifiers. TCR alpha and beta chains were both sequenced, and the abundances of alpha and beta sequences in each sample were closely correlated with each other. Per the original workflow: Decombinator V4 was used to annotate the V gene, J gene and CDR3 of the TCR sequences. Expanded TCRs were defined as changing significantly between any two time points under a Poisson model with p below 0.0001. TCR abundances were normalised to the total number of TCRs sequenced in each sample and reported as counts per million. A search of VDJdb, accessed on 1 November 2021, was run for TCRs annotated to CMV, EBV and SARS-CoV-2, with TCRs annotated for multiple antigens excluded. TCRdb ran its own pipeline on the public reads, namely fastp trimming at Q25 and MiXCR clone calling, and kept in-frame beta chains. Each entry is one CDR3 protein sequence, shown with its most common DNA and genes. The authors' filters were not applied to this entry. Here the sample has approximately 65,000 distinct CDR3 sequences; around 13% occur a single time. The ten largest clones add up to around 15% of the sample.

Sequenced material: whole blood. The origin of this receptor is an adult who was a healthcare worker with PCR-confirmed SARS-CoV-2 infection or an uninfected control (not recorded which).

The CDR3 protein sequence reads: CSASTLRGNTDTQYF. The nucleotide sequence reads TGCAGTGCTAGCACCCTTCGCGGGAACACAGATACGCAGTATTTT. The chain is made from TRBV20-1 and TRBJ2-3; the D gene is possibly TRBD2, with 6 bases matching. Counted from cysteine to phenylalanine, this CDR3 has 15 amino acids. Left in the record is the CDR3 DNA by itself, 45 bases read in frame from the first base. Based on the germline V gene (reference sequence), the CDR1 and CDR2 sequences are DFQATT and SNEGSKA. Between the V and J ends, shortened by 3 bases and 2 bases respectively, the junction contains 15 bases.